Sequencing of this T cell receptor (beta chain) was carried out in a study of T cells in localized non-small cell lung cancer. Germline V CDR1 and CDR2: MNHNS, SASEGT. CDR3 length: 13 amino acids. The V and J ends lost 7 bases and 0 bases respectively, with 9 bases between them. Comments on this clone: Its antigen is currently unknown. This same CDR3 is encoded by further DNA sequences in the sample.

Profiling relied on immunoSEQ multiplex PCR, and the TCRdb table lists in-frame clones only, not all of them. Of 65,000 to 80,000 clones listed, roughly 84% are singletons. Study results and limitations: Uninvolved adjacent lung showed higher T cell clonality than tumor. Higher blood T cell density tracked longer overall survival. The study sequenced only one region of the tumor. As a result, intratumor heterogeneity could not be excluded and remains possible. Appearing in adjacent lung were a median roughly 60 of the top 100 tumor clones.

The sequence derives from a female donor older than 55 with stage I lung adenocarcinoma. Specimen: peripheral blood, collected before any cancer treatment. The chain joins TRBV6-1 to TRBJ1-1; D call uncertain. The CDR3 here is CASKRGMNTEAFF. The CDR3 coding sequence is TGTGCCAGCAAACGGGGAATGAACACTGAAGCTTTCTTT.